These 19 T cell receptor beta chains originate from one sample sequenced in a study of CXCR3-negative and CXCR3-positive naive CD8 T cells. General observations from the study: Comparison of naive cells showed more hydrophobic TRB CDR3s in CXCR3-positive than in CXCR3-negative naive cells.

cDNA libraries for TRB were generated by 5' RACE incorporating UMI labels. TCRdb re-called the 5' RACE reads; one entry per CDR3 protein, DNA not given. The data show approximately 7,000 distinct CDR3 sequences, and the top ten clones hold 1.9%. These receptors lack a known antigen. Sample: naive CXCR3+ CD8+ T cells from blood. As for subset: CD45RO-CCR7+CD27+CD95- naive CD8+ T cells expressing CXCR3 (TNR3+). The source is a human donor in good health. Some clones in this sample may be carry-over from other donors' samples.

This sequence joins TRBV4-1 and TRBJ2-1; TCRdb returns TRBD2, unconfirmable since there is no DNA. The CDR3 extends over 17 amino acids. CDR1 and CDR2 from the germline V gene are MGHRA and YSYEKL. The CDR3 here is CASSQGGTMSSSGQQFF.

The chain has TRBV29-1 and TRBJ2-1; TCRdb selects TRBD1, and the lack of DNA leaves this call unchecked. CDR1 and CDR2 (germline): SQVTM, ANQGSEA. The CDR3 contains 12 residues. CDR3 sequence: CSVVATDNEQFF.

V and J are TRBV7-9 and TRBJ2-1; the D call from TCRdb, TRBD2, cannot be confirmed without DNA. CDR3 length: 16 amino acids. Looked up from germline, CDR1 is SEHNR and CDR2 is FQNEAQ (reference sequence). CDR3 amino acids: CASSLTAGGSYNEQFF.

The rearrangement links TRBV29-1 to TRBJ1-1; TCRdb indicates TRBD1, and absent DNA this call remains unverified. Germline V gives CDR1 SQVTM, CDR2 ANQGSEA. This CDR3 has 13 residues. The CDR3 loop is CSVPGVLNTEAFF.

Measured by frequency, this clonotype is medium-sized. The genes are TRBV29-1 and TRBJ2-2; TCRdb selects TRBD2, and the lack of DNA leaves this call unchecked. The CDR3 is made up of 14 amino acids. Germline CDR1 is SQVTM and CDR2 is ANQGSEA. CDR3 residues: CSVEPSGGTGELFF.

The CDR3 loop is CASNSGTKPSYEQYF. J is TRBJ2-7 and V is TRBV5-6; the D gene TCRdb calls, TRBD1, cannot be checked with no DNA. CDR1 is SGHDT, CDR2 YYEEEE, per germline. This CDR3 is 15 amino acids long.

CDR3 sequence: CASSLPGSGELFF. V and J are TRBV5-1 and TRBJ2-2; TCRdb proposes TRBD1, but this gene call is untestable without DNA. CDR1 is SGHRS, CDR2 YFSETQ, per germline. The CDR3 is 13 amino acids.

Its frequency marks this clonotype as medium-sized. V gene TRBV12-3 or TRBV12-4 combines with J gene TRBJ2-1. The CDR3 has 11 amino acids. This CDR3 is CASSLGGSQFF.

The chain couples TRBV20-1 to TRBJ2-1. The germline CDR1 and CDR2 sequences are DFQATT and SNEGSKA (reference sequence). The length of the CDR3 is 13 residues. The CDR3 spells CSAIGLGRNEQFF.

This sequence joins TRBV5-1 and TRBJ2-7; without DNA, the TCRdb call of TRBD2 cannot be checked. The CDR3 is 15 amino acids. Germline V CDR1 and CDR2: SGHRS, YFSETQ. This CDR3 reads CASSLGLAEAYEQYF.

The V call is TRBV29-1, the J call TRBJ2-6. Germline-derived CDR1 and CDR2 are SQVTM and ANQGSEA. This CDR3 spans 15 amino acids. The CDR3 region is CSVGGLLSGANVLTF.

This chain joins TRBV2 and TRBJ2-3; TCRdb designates TRBD2, a call that cannot be tested without DNA. The germline V gene encodes CDR1 SNHLY and CDR2 FYNNEI. The CDR3 has 15 amino acids. The CDR3 region is CASSGTSGLTDTQYF.

V usage is TRBV7-9 and J usage is TRBJ1-4; TCRdb returns TRBD1, unconfirmable since there is no DNA. Germline V CDR1 and CDR2: SEHNR, FQNEAQ (reference sequence). The CDR3 is 12 residues long. CDR3 amino acids: CASTSGEEKLFF.

By frequency, this clonotype registers medium-sized. The chain carries TRBV6-5 and TRBJ2-6; the TCRdb D gene call, TRBD2, has no DNA to confirm it. CDR1 is MNHEY, CDR2 SVGAGI, per germline. CDR3 length: 15 amino acids. This CDR3 reads CASSLGTSGANVLTF.

Its frequency marks this clonotype as medium-sized. The genes are TRBV10-3 and TRBJ2-1. Germline CDR1 is ENHRY and CDR2 is SYGVKD. This CDR3 region has 15 residues. This chain's CDR3 is CAISRTSEPYNEQFF.

The CDR3 loop is CSAKDLLAGGSYEQYF. The rearrangement joins TRBV20-1 to TRBJ2-7; the D gene TCRdb calls, TRBD2, cannot be checked with no DNA. CDR3 length: 16 residues. The V gene's germline CDR1 is DFQATT and CDR2 SNEGSKA (reference sequence).

Measured by frequency, this clonotype is medium-sized. The chain joins TRBV7-9 to TRBJ2-3; the D gene TCRdb calls, TRBD2, cannot be checked with no DNA. CDR1 and CDR2 from the germline V gene are SEHNR and FQNEAQ (reference sequence). This CDR3 has 16 residues. The CDR3 region is CASSYMTSGPFDTQYF.

CDR3 residues: CASSRTAGVATNEKLFF. The chain joins TRBV7-6 to TRBJ1-4; TCRdb designates TRBD1, a call that cannot be tested without DNA. Germline-derived CDR1 and CDR2 are SGHVS and FNYEAQ. This CDR3 is built from 17 residues.

This clonotype is medium-sized by frequency. J is TRBJ2-7 and V is TRBV29-1. The CDR3 is 14 amino acids. In germline, CDR1 is SQVTM, CDR2 ANQGSEA. The CDR3 region is CSVEEVGSAYEQYF.